A selection of T cell receptor beta chains follows, all from one sample in a study of control samples from healthy donors and cancer patients. Using immunoSEQ multiplex PCR, the repertoire was profiled, and TCRdb retains in-frame clones only, with some absent. The sample carries just over 50,000 clones, 88% recorded once. Sequenced: PBMCs. These receptors were taken from a man in his forties or fifties with head and neck cancer. The CDR3 runs from the conserved cysteine through the conserved F or W. A D gene is named only where the DNA matches it firmly. Part of the rows lack a size; the others show once, few, many or a class for expanded clones.

>TRBD2|NA|TRBV2|TRBJ2-3
CASSASAGGGTDTQYF
TGTGCCAGCAGTGCATCAGCGGGAGGCGGCACAGATACGCAGTATTTT
>TRBD1|NA|TRBV7-3|TRBJ2-3
CASSVTGGGLGTDTQYF
TGTGCCAGCAGCGTTACAGGGGGCGGATTGGGCACAGATACGCAGTATTTT
>NA|NA|TRBV4-1|TRBJ1-2
CASSHPGAYGYTF
TGCGCCAGCAGCCACCCCGGGGCCTATGGCTACACCTTC
>TRBD1|NA|TRBV18|TRBJ1-5
CASSLQGFSQPQHF
TGTGCCAGCTCACTACAGGGGTTTAGTCAGCCCCAGCATTTT
>TRBD1|NA|TRBV9|TRBJ2-1
CASSAWDRDTVEQFF
TGTGCCAGCAGCGCTTGGGACAGGGACACTGTTGAGCAGTTCTTC
>TRBD1|NA|TRBV19|TRBJ2-2
CASSQTGVKVGELFF
TGTGCCAGTAGTCAGACAGGGGTGAAAGTCGGGGAGCTGTTTTTT
>NA|NA|TRBV2|TRBJ2-1
CASSEWWLRRQFF
TGTGCCAGCAGTGAATGGTGGCTTCGGCGGCAGTTCTTC
>NA|NA|TRBV5-1|TRBJ2-2
CASSLWAVSNTGELFF
TGCGCCAGCAGCTTGTGGGCAGTATCGAACACCGGGGAGCTGTTTTTT
>TRBD2|NA|TRBV19|TRBJ2-7
CASSRPAGEQYF
TGTGCCAGTAGTCGTCCAGCGGGAGAGCAGTACTTC
>NA|once|TRBV3-1/TRBV3-2|TRBJ2-3
CASSQEPLSTDTQYF
TGTGCCAGCAGCCAAGAACCCCTTAGCACAGATACGCAGTATTTT
>NA|NA|TRBV30|TRBJ1-5
CAWSVGGNNQPQHF
TGTGCCTGGAGTGTAGGAGGGAACAATCAGCCCCAGCATTTT
>NA|NA|TRBV10-2|TRBJ1-6
CASRQGTNSPLHF
TGCGCCAGCAGACAGGGAACTAATTCACCCCTCCACTTT
>TRBD2|few|TRBV30|TRBJ2-1
CAWTPSGRAGNEQFF
TGTGCCTGGACTCCTAGCGGGAGGGCCGGAAATGAGCAGTTCTTC
>NA|few|TRBV5-8|TRBJ2-3
CASSFGAPGTDTQYF
TGTGCCAGCAGCTTCGGCGCTCCGGGCACAGATACGCAGTATTTT
>NA|NA|TRBV3-1/TRBV3-2|TRBJ2-7
CASSHRGFYEQYF
TGTGCCAGCAGCCATCGGGGGTTCTACGAGCAGTACTTC
>NA|NA|TRBV10-2|TRBJ2-7
CASSEQGGEQYF
TGCGCCAGCAGTGAACAGGGAGGTGAGCAGTACTTC
>NA|few|TRBV28|TRBJ2-3
CASSPPGVVTDTQYF
TGTGCCAGCAGCCCTCCGGGGGTCGTCACAGATACGCAGTATTTT
>NA|NA|TRBV27|TRBJ1-5
CASSLVSNQPQHF
TGTGCCAGCAGTTTAGTGTCTAATCAGCCCCAGCATTTT
>NA|NA|TRBV7-2|TRBJ1-1
CASSLPGENTEAFF
TGTGCCAGCAGCTTACCAGGAGAGAACACTGAAGCTTTCTTT
>NA|NA|TRBV3-1/TRBV3-2|TRBJ1-5
CASSQGDQPQHF
TGTGCCAGCAGCCAAGGGGATCAGCCCCAGCATTTT
>TRBD1|NA|TRBV7-3|TRBJ1-2
CASSKTGDYGYTF
TGTGCCAGCAGCAAAACAGGGGACTATGGCTACACCTTC
>NA|NA|TRBV12-3/TRBV12-4|TRBJ1-4
CASSLTANEKLFF
TGTGCCAGCAGTTTAACGGCTAATGAAAAACTGTTTTTT
>NA|NA|TRBV19|TRBJ2-7
CASSIATNEQYF
TGTGCCAGTAGTATTGCTACGAACGAGCAGTACTTC
>NA|NA|TRBV10-3|TRBJ2-7
CAISERDVAYEQYF
TGTGCCATCAGTGAGCGAGACGTTGCCTACGAGCAGTACTTC
>TRBD1|NA|TRBV12-5|TRBJ1-4
CASGTPPQGSNEKLFF
TGTGCTAGTGGCACCCCTCCACAGGGGTCTAATGAAAAACTGTTTTTT
>NA|NA|TRBV24-1|TRBJ2-7
CASLKWVSYEQYF
TGTGCCTCCCTCAAGTGGGTCTCTTACGAGCAGTACTTC
>NA|NA|TRBV6-5|TRBJ1-2
CASSRKGLNYGYTF
TGTGCCAGCAGCCGAAAAGGGCTTAACTATGGCTACACCTTC
>NA|NA|TRBV7-9|TRBJ2-5
CASSPKRRLQETQYF
TGTGCCAGCAGCCCAAAGCGAAGGCTCCAAGAGACCCAGTACTTC
>NA|NA|TRBV6-5|TRBJ2-7
CASSYSAGYNEQYF
TGTGCCAGCAGTTACTCGGCAGGGTACAACGAGCAGTACTTC
>TRBD1|NA|TRBV2|TRBJ2-2
CASSGRGRNTGELFF
TGTGCCAGCAGTGGAAGGGGGCGAAACACCGGGGAGCTGTTTTTT
>TRBD2|NA|TRBV9|TRBJ2-1
CASSPRGTTIGNEQFF
TGTGCCAGCAGCCCCCGGGGGACTACGATCGGGAATGAGCAGTTCTTC
>NA|NA|TRBV30|TRBJ1-1
CAWWGGYTEAFF
TGTGCCTGGTGGGGGGGGTACACTGAAGCTTTCTTT
>TRBD2|NA|TRBV4-1|TRBJ2-6
CASSQDSGGGGANVLTF
TGCGCCAGCAGCCAAGATAGTGGGGGGGGTGGGGCCAACGTCCTGACTTTC
>TRBD1|NA|TRBV28|TRBJ1-2
CASSYGTGGYGYTF
TGTGCCAGCAGCTACGGGACAGGGGGCTATGGCTACACCTTC
>TRBD1|NA|TRBV6-2/TRBV6-3|TRBJ1-5
CASSPRTTGVGGNQPQHF
TGTGCCAGCAGCCCTAGGACCACAGGGGTCGGGGGCAATCAGCCCCAGCATTTT
>NA|few|TRBV28|TRBJ2-5
CASRRSLASFIETQYF
TGTGCCAGCAGACGAAGTCTGGCTAGTTTTATAGAGACCCAGTACTTC
>NA|NA|TRBV10-1|TRBJ2-3
CASSESSGSGADTQYF
TGCGCCAGCAGTGAGTCGTCCGGGAGTGGCGCAGATACGCAGTATTTT
>TRBD2|NA|TRBV7-2|TRBJ2-5
CASSNTTGTKGTQYF
TGTGCCAGCAGCAATACTACCGGGACTAAGGGGACCCAGTACTTC
>NA|NA|TRBV7-3|TRBJ1-1
CASSFSPNTEAFF
TGTGCCAGCAGCTTTTCACCGAACACTGAAGCTTTCTTT
>TRBD1|NA|TRBV7-8|TRBJ1-2
CASSLGQGGYTF
TGTGCCAGCAGCTTAGGACAGGGCGGCTACACCTTC
>TRBD1|once|TRBV11-2|TRBJ2-7
CASSLGRTGGFGEQYF
TGTGCCAGCAGCTTAGGCAGGACAGGGGGCTTCGGAGAGCAGTACTTC
>TRBD1|NA|TRBV19|TRBJ2-3
CASSLPGTGGDTQYF
TGTGCCAGTAGTCTCCCCGGGACAGGGGGAGATACGCAGTATTTT
>TRBD2|NA|TRBV3-1/TRBV3-2|TRBJ2-7
CASSPRLSGGEQYF
TGTGCCAGCAGCCCCAGACTTAGCGGGGGGGAGCAGTACTTC
>TRBD2|NA|TRBV7-9|TRBJ2-1
CASSPIAGGRYNEQFF
TGTGCCAGCAGCCCTATAGCGGGGGGGAGATACAATGAGCAGTTCTTC
>TRBD2|NA|TRBV5-1|TRBJ2-3
CASSFRQTLAGDNTDTQYF
TGCGCCAGCAGCTTCCGACAGACACTAGCGGGAGACAACACAGATACGCAGTATTTT
>TRBD1|NA|TRBV9|TRBJ2-1
CASSVTGAYNEQFF
TGTGCCAGCAGCGTAACAGGGGCCTACAATGAGCAGTTCTTC
>TRBD1|NA|TRBV5-4|TRBJ1-6
CASSGLPRGQGAPLHF
TGTGCCAGCAGCGGTCTGCCGCGGGGACAGGGAGCACCCCTCCACTTT
>NA|few|TRBV6-5|TRBJ1-5
CASSPQKNQPQHF
TGTGCCAGCAGCCCACAGAAAAATCAGCCCCAGCATTTT
>NA|NA|TRBV7-9|TRBJ2-7
CASSQPGGYEQYF
TGTGCCAGCAGCCAGCCAGGGGGGTACGAGCAGTACTTC
>TRBD1|NA|TRBV5-1|TRBJ2-1
CASSLAGTGPYNEQFF
TGCGCCAGCAGCTTGGCGGGGACAGGCCCCTACAATGAGCAGTTCTTC
>TRBD1|once|TRBV5-1|TRBJ1-1
CASSPTGGARTEAFF
TGCGCCAGCAGCCCGACAGGGGGCGCGAGGACTGAAGCTTTCTTT
>TRBD2|NA|TRBV7-2|TRBJ2-7
CASSLSSGGHYSYEQYF
TGTGCCAGCAGCTTATCTAGCGGGGGGCACTACTCCTACGAGCAGTACTTC
>NA|NA|TRBV20-1|TRBJ1-2
CSASVPGADYGYTF
TGCAGTGCTAGTGTCCCGGGTGCGGACTATGGCTACACCTTC